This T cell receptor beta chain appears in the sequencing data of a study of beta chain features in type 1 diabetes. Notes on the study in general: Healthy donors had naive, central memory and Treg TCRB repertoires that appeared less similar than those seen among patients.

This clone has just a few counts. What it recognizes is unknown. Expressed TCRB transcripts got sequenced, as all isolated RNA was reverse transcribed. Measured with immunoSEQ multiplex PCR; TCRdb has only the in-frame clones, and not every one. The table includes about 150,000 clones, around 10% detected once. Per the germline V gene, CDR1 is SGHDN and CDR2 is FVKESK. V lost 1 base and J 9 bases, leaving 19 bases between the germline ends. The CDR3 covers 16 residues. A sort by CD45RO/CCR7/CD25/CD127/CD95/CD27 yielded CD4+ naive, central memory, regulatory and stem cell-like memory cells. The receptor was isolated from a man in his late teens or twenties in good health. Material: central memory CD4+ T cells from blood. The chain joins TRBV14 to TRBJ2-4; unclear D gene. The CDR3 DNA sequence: TGTGCCAGCAGCCAAGGCCTCACGGGCGAAAGGGTCATTCAGTACTTC. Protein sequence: CASSQGLTGERVIQYF. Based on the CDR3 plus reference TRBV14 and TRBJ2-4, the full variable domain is EAGVTQFPSHSVIEKGQTVTLRCDPISGHDNLYWYRRVMGKEIKFLLHFVKESKQDESGMPNNRFLAERTGGTYSTLKVQPAELEDSGVYFCASSQGLTGERVIQYFGAGTRLSVL.